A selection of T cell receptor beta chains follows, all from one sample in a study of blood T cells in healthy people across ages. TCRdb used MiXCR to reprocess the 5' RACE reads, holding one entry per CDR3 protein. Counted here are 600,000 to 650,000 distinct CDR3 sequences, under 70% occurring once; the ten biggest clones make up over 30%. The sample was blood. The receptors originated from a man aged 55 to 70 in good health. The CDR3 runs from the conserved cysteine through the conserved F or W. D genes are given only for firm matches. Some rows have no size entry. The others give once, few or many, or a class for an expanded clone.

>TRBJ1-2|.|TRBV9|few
CASSVVSDGGYTF
TGTGCCAGCAGCGTAGTCTCTGACGGAGGCTACACCTTC
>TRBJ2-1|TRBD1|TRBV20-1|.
CSASGGQGGDEQFF
TGCAGTGCTAGTGGGGGACAGGGAGGGGATGAGCAGTTCTTC
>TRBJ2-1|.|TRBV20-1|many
CSAYRGDRSYEQFF
TGCAGTGCTTATCGAGGGGACCGCAGTTATGAGCAGTTCTTC
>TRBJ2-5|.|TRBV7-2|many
CASSFNRGGETQYF
TGTGCCAGCAGCTTTAACAGGGGAGGAGAGACCCAGTACTTC
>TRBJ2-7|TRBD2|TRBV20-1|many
CSARAGTSVLSYEQYF
TGCAGTGCTAGAGCGGGGACTAGCGTACTCTCCTACGAGCAGTACTTC
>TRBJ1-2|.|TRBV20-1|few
CSARESQNPYGYTF
TGCAGTGCTAGAGAATCCCAGAACCCCTATGGCTACACCTTC
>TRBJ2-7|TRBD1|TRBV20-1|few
CSASRTGGGKAFEQYF
TGCAGTGCCTCGAGGACAGGGGGTGGAAAGGCATTCGAGCAGTACTTC
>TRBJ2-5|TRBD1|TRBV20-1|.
CSATRPGQGHQETQYF
TGCAGTGCCACCAGGCCGGGACAGGGCCACCAAGAGACCCAGTACTTC
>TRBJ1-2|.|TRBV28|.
CASSYRDYGYTF
TGTGCCAGCAGTTACCGAGATTATGGCTACACCTTC
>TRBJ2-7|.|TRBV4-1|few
CASSQGQGGSYEQYF
TGCGCCAGCAGCCAAGGCCAGGGGGGCTCCTACGAGCAGTACTTC
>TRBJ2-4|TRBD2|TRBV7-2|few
CASSALAGGPQYF
TGTGCCAGCAGCGCTCTAGCGGGGGGGCCGCAGTACTTC
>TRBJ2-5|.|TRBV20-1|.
CSARYNGKTQYF
TGCAGTGCTAGATACAATGGGAAGACCCAGTACTTC
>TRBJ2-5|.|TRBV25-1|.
CASSEFQGIAKGETQYF
TGTGCCAGCAGTGAATTCCAGGGGATAGCTAAAGGGGAGACCCAGTACTTC
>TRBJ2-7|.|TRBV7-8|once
CASRSGGAVMEYEQYF
TGTGCCAGCAGGTCTGGGGGGGCGGTGATGGAATACGAGCAGTACTTC
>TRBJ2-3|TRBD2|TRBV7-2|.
CASSFQTSGGTDTQYF
TGTGCCAGCAGCTTTCAGACTAGCGGGGGCACAGATACGCAGTATTTT
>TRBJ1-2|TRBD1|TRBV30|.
CAWSWDRGVDGYTF
TGTGCCTGGAGTTGGGACAGGGGTGTAGATGGCTACACCTTC
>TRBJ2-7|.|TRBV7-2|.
CASSPAVSYEQYF
TGTGCCAGCAGCCCGGCGGTCTCCTACGAGCAGTACTTC
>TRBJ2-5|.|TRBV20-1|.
CSARHIREGETQYF
TGCAGTGCTAGACATATCAGAGAGGGAGAGACCCAGTACTTC
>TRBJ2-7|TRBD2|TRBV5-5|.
CAGSLEGASGALREQYF
TGTGCCGGCAGCTTGGAGGGGGCTAGCGGGGCTTTAAGAGAGCAGTACTTC
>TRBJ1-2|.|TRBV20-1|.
CSARGTDSCGYTF
TGCAGTGCTAGAGGGACGGATTCGTGTGGCTACACCTTC
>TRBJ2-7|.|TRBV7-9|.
CASSSPFEGDEQYF
TGTGCCAGCAGCTCCCCTTTTGAGGGCGACGAGCAGTACTTC
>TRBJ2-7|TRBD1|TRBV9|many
CASSVETGAGYEQYF
TGTGCCAGCAGCGTAGAGACAGGGGCAGGATACGAGCAGTACTTC
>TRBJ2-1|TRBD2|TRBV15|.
CATSTVGLAGGPSYNEQFF
TGTGCCACCAGCACTGTCGGACTAGCGGGGGGGCCTTCCTACAATGAGCAGTTCTTC
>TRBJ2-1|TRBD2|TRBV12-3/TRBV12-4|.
CASSFPASGGSSSYNEQFF
TGTGCCAGCAGTTTCCCCGCTAGCGGGGGGTCAAGCTCCTACAATGAGCAGTTCTTC
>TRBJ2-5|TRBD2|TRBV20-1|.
CSAHGGGQTQYF
TGCAGTGCCCATGGGGGGGGACAGACCCAGTACTTC
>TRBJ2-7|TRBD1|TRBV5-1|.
CASSLVALQGSEQYF
TGCGCCAGCAGCTTGGTTGCCTTACAGGGGTCCGAGCAGTACTTC
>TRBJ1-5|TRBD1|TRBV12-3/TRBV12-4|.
CASAGQVNQPQHF
TGTGCCAGCGCGGGACAGGTTAATCAGCCCCAGCATTTT
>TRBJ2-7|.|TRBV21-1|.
CASSTIIGHYYEQYF
TGTGCCAGCAGCACCATCATCGGGCACTACTACGAGCAGTACTTC
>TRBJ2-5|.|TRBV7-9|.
CASSAGTRQETQYF
TGTGCCAGCAGCGCAGGGACGCGCCAAGAGACCCAGTACTTC
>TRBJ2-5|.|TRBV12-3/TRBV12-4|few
CASSFQGTYQETQYF
TGTGCCAGCAGTTTCCAGGGGACGTACCAAGAGACCCAGTACTTC
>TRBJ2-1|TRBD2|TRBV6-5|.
CASSYSGGAGRNEQFF
TGTGCCAGCAGTTACTCCGGGGGGGCCGGGAGGAATGAGCAGTTCTTC
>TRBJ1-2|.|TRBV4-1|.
CASSQARRSYGYTF
TGCGCCAGCAGCCAGGCCAGGAGAAGCTATGGCTACACCTTC
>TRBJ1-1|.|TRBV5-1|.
CASSSDPGGEAFF
TGCGCCAGCAGCTCCGACCCGGGAGGTGAAGCTTTCTTT
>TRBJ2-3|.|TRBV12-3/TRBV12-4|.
CASSWDIRTDTQYF
TGTGCCAGCAGTTGGGACATCCGCACAGATACGCAGTATTTT
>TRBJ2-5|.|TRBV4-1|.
CASSPSGFRETQYF
TGCGCCAGCAGCCCCTCAGGGTTTCGGGAGACCCAGTACTTC
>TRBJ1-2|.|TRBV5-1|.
CASSTDRSNYGYTF
TGCGCCAGCAGCACTGACAGGTCTAACTATGGCTACACCTTC
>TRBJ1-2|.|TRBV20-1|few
CSASIPGSGGYTF
TGCAGTGCTTCAATCCCAGGGTCAGGTGGCTACACCTTC
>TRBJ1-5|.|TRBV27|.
CASSLGGGQPQHF
TGTGCCAGCAGTTTGGGGGGGGGTCAGCCCCAGCATTTT